Presented here are 16 T cell receptor beta chains from one specimen sequenced in a study of Ad26.COV2.S vaccination and SARS-CoV-2 variants. Regarding treatment: roughly 20 received Ad26.COV2.S at low or high dose, single or two shots; 5 received placebo; per-sample allocation not given. Day 63 after the first vaccine or placebo injection was the time point for sampling. Sequencing used immunoSEQ multiplex PCR; TCRdb keeps in-frame clones, though not all of them. The repertoire includes about 350,000 clones, 80% to 90% of them detected once, and approximately 12% sits in the top ten. Sequenced material: peripheral blood, taken in a trial of Ad26.COV2.S vaccine versus placebo. These receptors were collected from a person between 18 and 60 years old who received the Ad26.COV2.S COVID-19 vaccine or a placebo.

The gene calls are TRBV3-1 (or the pseudogene TRBV3-2) and TRBJ2-2; perhaps TRBD1 as D (6 bases). Per the germline V gene, CDR1 is LGHDT and CDR2 is YNNKEL (reference sequence). The CDR3 sequence is 15 residues long. Deletions cut 5 bases from V and 6 bases from J, with 16 bases between. The CDR3, as DNA: TGTGCCAGCAGCGCACAGGGAGAGTCGGCCGGGGAGCTGTTTTTT. Its protein product is CASSAQGESAGELFF.

The V call is TRBV19, the J call TRBJ2-2; 9 bases are shared with TRBD1. The CDR3 has 16 residues. Trimming cost V 1 base and J 3 bases; bases outside gene matches: 3. Germline V gene data show CDR1 as LNHDA and CDR2 as SQIVND (reference sequence). CDR3 coding DNA: TGTGCCAGTAGTATAGGGGGGACAGGGTACACCGGGGAGCTGTTTTTT. This encodes CASSIGGTGYTGELFF. Using reference TRBV19 and TRBJ2-2 for the parts outside the CDR3, the full variable domain is DGGITQSPKYLFRKEGQNVTLSCEQNLNHDAMYWYRQDPGQGLRLIYYSQIVNDFQKGDIAEGYSVSREKKESFPLTVTSAQKNPTAFYLCASSIGGTGYTGELFFGEGSRLTVL.

V gene TRBV24-1 combines with J gene TRBJ1-2, with D possibly being TRBD1 (5 bases). Germline-derived CDR1 and CDR2 are KGHDR and SFDVKD. V was trimmed by 3 bases and J by 5 bases, leaving 18 bases between them. The CDR3 length is 16 residues. CDR3 loop: CATSDVRGRRSYGYTF. The CDR3 DNA reads TGTGCCACCAGTGATGTAAGGGGCCGTCGATCTTATGGCTACACCTTC.

This chain joins TRBV7-2 and TRBJ1-4; D is possibly TRBD1 (5 bases). The CDR3 extends over 15 amino acids. CDR1 is SGHTA and CDR2 is FQGNSA in the germline V gene. V lost 4 bases, J lost 11 bases, and 20 bases lay in between. This CDR3 reads CASSSTGTLNGKLFF. CDR3 coding DNA: TGTGCCAGCAGCTCCACCGGGACCTTAAATGGGAAACTGTTTTTT.

The chain joins TRBV10-3 to TRBJ2-7; 10 bases line up with TRBD1. Germline V CDR1 and CDR2: ENHRY, SYGVKD. The CDR3 sequence is 14 residues long. V lost 6 bases, J lost 7 bases, and 9 bases stayed unmatched. CDR3 amino acids: CAISTGTGVEEQYF. The CDR3 coding sequence is TGTGCCATCAGCACCGGGACAGGGGTGGAGGAGCAGTACTTC.

The chain carries TRBV7-2 and TRBJ2-5, with TRBD2 identical over 11 bases. V dropped 3 bases and J dropped 6; count of bases not matched to a gene: 9. Per the germline V gene, CDR1 is SGHTA and CDR2 is FQGNSA. The CDR3 has 16 amino acids. In nucleotides, the CDR3 is TGTGCCAGCAGCTTCACCCTTAGCGGGGGGGCGAAGACCCAGTACTTC. Its translation is CASSFTLSGGAKTQYF.

The chain is built from TRBV4-3 and TRBJ2-3, with 8 bases identical to TRBD1. Germline values: CDR1 LGHNA, CDR2 YSLEER. V shed 5 bases and J 1 base; nucleotides not matched to a gene: 5. This CDR3 comprises 15 residues. The CDR3 region is CASSFGQGGTDTQYF. Written as DNA, the CDR3 is TGCGCCAGCAGCTTCGGACAGGGCGGCACAGATACGCAGTATTTT.

The chain recombines TRBV6-5 with TRBJ2-2, with D perhaps matching TRBD2 (7 bases). V was shortened by 0 bases and J by 2 bases, with 10 bases between the two germline ends. The germline CDR1 and CDR2 sequences are MNHEY and SVGAGI. The CDR3 is 16 amino acids. CDR3 bases: TGTGCCAGCAGTTACTCGGGCGGGGGCAACACCGGGGAGCTGTTTTTT. This translates into CASSYSGGGNTGELFF.

The table lists this clone with a count of one. This chain uses TRBV7-8 with TRBJ2-1; TRBD2 aligns across 10 bases. This CDR3 contains 16 residues. Unmatched junction bases numbered 3, after V lost 4 bases and J lost 0 bases. Germline V gene sequence: CDR1 SGHVS, CDR2 FQNEAQ. This CDR3 is CASSYLAGASYNEQFF. CDR3 nucleotide sequence: TGTGCCAGCAGCTACCTAGCGGGGGCCTCCTACAATGAGCAGTTCTTC.

The V gene is TRBV19, the J gene TRBJ2-1, with D perhaps TRBD1 or TRBD2 (5 bases each). Trimming left V 3 bases short and J 5 bases short, with 11 bases between. Germline assignment: CDR1 LNHDA and CDR2 SQIVND (reference sequence). This CDR3 is built from 14 residues. The CDR3 nucleotides read TGTGCCAGTAGTATCGGGGACGGGCACAATGAGCAGTTCTTC. This encodes CASSIGDGHNEQFF.

The chain uses TRBV29-1 and TRBJ2-3; D not resolved. This CDR3 comprises 16 residues. Germline V lookup: CDR1 SQVTM, CDR2 ANQGSEA. Trimming removed 1 base at V and 4 bases at J, with 18 bases between. In DNA, the CDR3 is TGCAGCGTTGAAGGGCAGGCGGATAGCCTCTCAGATACGCAGTATTTT. This encodes CSVEGQADSLSDTQYF.

The genes are TRBV21-1 and TRBJ1-5; the D call TRBD1 from the table was never checked on the DNA. TRBV21-1 counts as a pseudogene. The CDR3 runs 15 residues. CDR3 sequence: CASSKDRAGNQPQHF. The CDR3 DNA reads as TGTGCCAGCAGCAAAGACAGGGCTGGCAATCAGCCCCAGCATTTT.

The chain couples TRBV6-1 to TRBJ1-2; no definite D call. There are 14 residues in the CDR3. V was clipped by 0 bases and J by 5 bases, with 10 bases between them. Germline assignment: CDR1 MNHNS and CDR2 SASEGT. The CDR3 region is CASSEASLGYGYTF. The CDR3 bases are TGTGCCAGCAGTGAAGCCAGCCTGGGGTATGGCTACACCTTC.

The chain has TRBV11-2 and TRBJ2-2, with TRBD2 matching over 11 bases. The CDR3 is 16 residues long. Germline V gene sequence: CDR1 SGHAT, CDR2 FQNNGV. The J segment lost 1 base and the V segment lost 5 bases, leaving 3 bases of the junction unmatched. This CDR3 is CASSPGLAGNTGELFF. As DNA, the CDR3 is TGTGCCAGCAGCCCAGGACTAGCGGGGAACACCGGGGAGCTGTTTTTT.

The count of this clone is one. Within the sample, other DNA sequences also encode this same CDR3. The V call is TRBV7-2, the J call TRBJ2-7, with D unclear. CDR1 and CDR2 (germline): SGHTA, FQGNSA. This CDR3 contains 11 residues. V dropped 5 bases and J dropped 3 bases, with 5 bases sitting between them. In DNA, the CDR3 is TGTGCCAGCAGCCTCCGCTACGAGCAGTACTTC. This sequence encodes CASSLRYEQYF.

V is TRBV10-1 and J is TRBJ2-1, with 8 bases that match TRBD2. Germline-derived CDR1 and CDR2 are WNHNN and SYGVQD (reference sequence). The CDR3 loop spans 16 amino acids. V lost 6 bases to trimming and J lost 4 bases; unmatched junction nucleotides: 11. This CDR3 reads CASSPPTSGDYNEQFF. The CDR3 DNA reads as TGCGCCAGCAGCCCTCCAACTAGCGGAGATTACAATGAGCAGTTCTTC.